These 16 T cell receptor beta chains were sequenced from one sample in a study of T cell repertoires in cytomegalovirus infection. These receptors are not linked to any known antigen. TCRdb ran MiXCR on the reads and lists one entry per CDR3 protein. This sample has over 120,000 distinct CDR3 sequences, with over 30% found just once. The sample was CD8+ T cells from cultured PBMCs, taken from culture after CMV antigen stimulation. Receptors originate from a human donor in good health (CMV status not recorded). Some clones in this sample may be carry-over from other donors' samples.

This clonotype was counted between two and nine times. V is TRBV13 and J is TRBJ1-4, with 10 bases that match TRBD1. CDR1 and CDR2 from the germline V gene are PRHDT and FYEKMQ (reference sequence). This CDR3 has 14 amino acids. V was clipped by 5 bases and J by 3 bases; unmatched bases: 0. The CDR3 sequence is CASSGTGANEKLFF. In DNA form, the CDR3 reads TGTGCCAGCAGCGGGACAGGGGCTAATGAAAAACTGTTTTTT.

The CDR3 region has the DNA TGTGCCAGCAGCTTGGCTAGCGGGGGAGCCTACGAGCAGTACTTC. Translation gives CASSLASGGAYEQYF. This chain joins TRBV7-9 and TRBJ2-7, with 10 bases matching TRBD2. Losses at the gene ends were 3 bases for V and 2 bases for J; bases not matched to a gene: 4. The CDR3 is 15 residues long. Germline loops: CDR1 SEHNR, CDR2 FQNEAQ (reference sequence).

This chain joins TRBV4-1 and TRBJ1-2; D possibly corresponds to TRBD1 (6 bases). The V end was cut by 0 bases, the J end by 3 bases, with 14 bases between. Looked up from germline, CDR1 is MGHRA and CDR2 is YSYEKL. CDR3 length: 16 residues. CDR3 protein: CASSQEASWGHYGYTF. The CDR3 DNA is TGCGCCAGCAGCCAAGAGGCAAGTTGGGGGCACTATGGCTACACCTTC.

The chain combines TRBV4-1 with TRBJ1-6, with TRBD1 matching 9 bases. The CDR3 extends over 15 amino acids. Losses at the gene ends were 3 bases for V and 9 bases for J; bases not matched to a gene: 6. Per germline, CDR1 MGHRA and CDR2 YSYEKL. The CDR3 nucleotides are TGCGCCAGCAGCCAGGGACAGGGCTTAGGTTCACCCCTCCACTTT. Encoded protein: CASSQGQGLGSPLHF.

This clonotype was seen more than once but under ten times. An end of the junction differs from the germline gene, which may be a read error. The J gene is TRBJ1-2, the V gene TRBV7-9; 8 bases fit TRBD1. CDR1 is SEHNR and CDR2 is FQNEAQ in the germline V gene (reference sequence). CDR3 size: 12 residues. The DNA of the CDR3 is TGTGCCAGCAGCTCGGCCGGGACAGGACCTTTCTTC. It yields the protein CASSSAGTGPFF.

The V call is TRBV20-1, the J call TRBJ1-1; no reliable D call. Trimming removed 7 bases from V and 5 bases from J, with 14 bases in between. The CDR3 runs to 12 residues. Germline V gene sequence: CDR1 DFQATT, CDR2 SNEGSKA (reference sequence). The CDR3: CSESRSGTEAFF. The CDR3 coding sequence is TGCAGTGAGAGCCGCTCGGGGACTGAAGCTTTCTTT.

The chain employs TRBV20-1 and TRBJ1-6; D call uncertain. Germline loops: CDR1 DFQATT, CDR2 SNEGSKA (reference sequence). V was trimmed by 0 bases and J by 0 bases, leaving 6 bases between them. This CDR3 is 15 amino acids long. The CDR3: CSAREDSSYNSPLHF. CDR3 nucleotide sequence: TGCAGTGCTAGAGAGGATAGCTCCTATAATTCACCCCTCCACTTT.

The chain recombines TRBV7-2 with TRBJ1-5; 8 bases line up with TRBD1. Germline CDR1 reads SGHTA; CDR2 reads FQGNSA. The CDR3 spans 15 residues. V dropped 3 bases and J dropped 3; count of bases not matched to a gene: 4. The CDR3, as DNA: TGTGCCAGCAGCTTGAACAGGGGGGTCAATCAGCCCCAGCATTTT. Translation: CASSLNRGVNQPQHF.

The sample holds many counts of this clonotype. This chain uses TRBV7-6 with TRBJ2-2; D may match TRBD1 or TRBD2 (5 bases each). V lost 1 base and J lost 4, with 16 bases in between. In germline, CDR1 is SGHVS, CDR2 FNYEAQ. The CDR3 consists of 17 residues. CDR3 coding DNA: TGTGCCAGCAGCTTAGTGAGCCTTGGGGACCTCACCGGGGAGCTGTTTTTT. It codes for CASSLVSLGDLTGELFF.

There are many counts of this clonotype. The chain uses TRBV7-2 and TRBJ2-1, with 13 bases fitting TRBD2. The CDR3 loop spans 15 amino acids. V trimming: 5 bases; J trimming: 8 bases; junction bases outside the gene matches: 6. The germline V gene has CDR1 SGHTA and CDR2 FQGNSA. The CDR3 here is CASSGTSGGVYEQFF. The CDR3 coding sequence is TGTGCCAGCAGCGGAACTAGCGGGGGGGTCTATGAGCAGTTCTTC.

The V gene is TRBV4-1, the J gene TRBJ2-5, with a tentative D call TRBD2 (5 bases). The CDR3 has 15 amino acids. The ends were cut back, 2 bases at V and 1 base at J, with 11 bases in the middle. Germline V gene data show CDR1 as MGHRA and CDR2 as YSYEKL. The chain's CDR3 is CASSQIPSGQETQYF. CDR3 sequence (DNA): TGCGCCAGCAGCCAAATCCCCAGCGGCCAAGAGACCCAGTACTTC.

Concerning this clonotype itself: A much larger clone sits a single nucleotide away, making a read error possible. This chain uses TRBV19 with TRBJ2-5, with 8 bases that match TRBD1. Germline loops: CDR1 LNHDA, CDR2 SQIVND (reference sequence). CDR3 length: 15 amino acids. Here the CDR3 reads CASSGWTGRMETQHF. CDR3 bases: TGTGCCAGTAGTGGCTGGACAGGGAGAATGGAGACCCAGCACTTC.

A few counts support this clonotype. V and J are TRBV11-2 and TRBJ2-2, with D possibly TRBD2 on 5 matching bases. The CDR3 loop spans 15 amino acids. Trimming left V 4 bases short and J 4 bases short, with 13 bases between. Germline assignment: CDR1 SGHAT and CDR2 FQNNGV. The CDR3 loop reads CASSSDRTSTGELFF. CDR3 DNA: TGTGCCAGCAGCTCCGACCGAACTAGCACCGGGGAGCTGTTTTTT.

This clonotype was recorded at least ten times. The rearrangement joins TRBV27 to TRBJ2-7, with D hard to call. CDR3 length: 13 residues. From germline, CDR1 is MNHEY and CDR2 SMNVEV (reference sequence). V was shortened by 6 bases and J by 3 bases, with 12 bases between the two germline ends. The CDR3 DNA reads TGTGCCAGCAGCAAAGGGTGGGGCTACGAGCAGTACTTC. This translates into CASSKGWGYEQYF.

This chain's CDR3 is CASTIRGGVNSPLHF. CDR3 DNA sequence: TGTGCCAGCACCATAAGAGGGGGGGTTAATTCACCCCTCCACTTT. The chain has TRBV7-2 and TRBJ1-6; weak D call: TRBD1 (6 bases). Trimming stripped 7 bases from V and 6 bases from J, with 16 bases between. The CDR3 covers 15 residues. From germline, CDR1 is SGHTA and CDR2 FQGNSA.

This clonotype came up a few times. The V call is TRBV27, the J call TRBJ2-1, with 13 bases identical to TRBD2. The V and J ends lost 5 bases and 8 bases, in that order; junction bases with no gene match: 12. CDR3 size: 17 residues. Germline V lookup: CDR1 MNHEY, CDR2 SMNVEV (reference sequence). Written as DNA, the CDR3 is TGTGCCAGCAGTCCCACCACACTAGCGGGGGGGCCGGATGAGCAGTTCTTC. Protein: CASSPTTLAGGPDEQFF.